This T cell receptor beta chain was recovered during a study of blood T cell repertoires in COVID-19 (dated by TCRdb to the early 2020s). About the full investigation: Samples covering the acute and convalescent phases of COVID-19 were provided by collaborators in the United States, Italy and Spain. The material from the prospective study consisted of cDNA or gDNA derived from T cells, B-cell-depleted T cells, or PBMCs. The dataset comprised deeply sampled blood TCRbeta repertoires from subjects exposed to, actively infected with, or recovered from COVID-19. The repertoires were made available in a free public database intended to serve as a resource for research on the immune response to SARS-CoV-2. Samples were obtained from the ongoing ImmuneRACE study (first 160 participants) and from about 1,300 subjects provided by 6 global collaborators. Sample metadata almost always included a de-identified subject ID, COVID-19 status, age in years and sex. Where HLA class I and class II types were available, the types were taken from metadata supplied by the sample provider, not from assay-based typing. Broad study findings and their caveats: How much clinical and demographic metadata was included differed by source and by participant, and the metadata was provided uncurated.

The CDR3 runs 15 amino acids, cysteine and phenylalanine included. This entry keeps only the CDR3 DNA: 45 bases, framed from base 1. Trimmed from V: 6 bases; trimmed from J: 4 bases; junction bases lacking a gene match: 11. CDR1 is given as SGHAT and CDR2 as FQNNGV, both from the germline V gene. This clone was observed once. Its binding antigen is unknown. Within one base of it there is no much larger clone, and no base qualities were kept. TCRbeta CDR3 regions were amplified from genomic DNA by means of the immunoSEQ Assay, a bias-controlled multiplex PCR. The paper's processing steps were these. Within the assay, amplification of reference gene primers was used to estimate how many nucleated cells each sample contained. Sequence reads were collapsed and filtered to measure the absolute abundance of every unique TCRbeta CDR3 rearrangement. For each sample, productive Simpson clonality was calculated as the square root of Simpson's diversity index across productive rearrangements. Held by TCRdb, this immuneACCESS table contains in-frame sequences only and omits some clones. Under half of the omission traces to an unresolved V gene where checked; the cause of the rest is unknown. That table furnishes V, J and clone size, whereas the DNA furnished D and trimming. Here the sample has hundreds of thousands of clones; 75% to 90% occur a single time. Together, the top ten hold approximately 5% of the sample.

Participants in the prospective study were enrolled through a virtual design, were aged about 18 to 90 years, and lived in approximately 25 United States geographic areas. To assign participants to cohorts, the prospective study relied on clinical history that participants themselves reported in a screening survey and a study questionnaire. Recovered participants in ImmuneRACE Cohort 3 were defined by two consecutive negative NP/OP PCR tests, clearance by a healthcare professional, or resolution of symptoms. Mobile phlebotomists in the prospective study collected whole blood, serum and a nasopharyngeal or oropharyngeal swab from every participant. Additional blood draws and questionnaires over a 2-month period could optionally be provided by prospective study participants. Blood samples from the prospective study were shipped frozen or at room temperature prior to DNA extraction.

The sequencing sample was made of PBMCs or T cells enriched from blood (not recorded which). The receptor comes from a man in his 60s who had recovered from COVID-19. The chain uses TRBV11-2 and TRBJ2-7, and TRBD1 aligns with 8 junction nucleotides. The CDR3: CASRTTGVPTYEQYF. The bases are TGTGCCAGCAGAACGACAGGGGTTCCTACGTACGAGCAGTACTTC. Extended through the reference TRBV11-2 and TRBJ2-7 proteins, this CDR3 yields the full variable domain: EAGVAQSPRYKIIEKRQSVAFWCNPISGHATLYWYQQILGQGPKLLIQFQNNGVVDDSQLPKDRFSAERLKGVDSTLKIQPAKLEDSAVYLCASRTTGVPTYEQYFGPGTRLTVT.